The sequence of this T cell receptor beta chain was determined in a study of blood T cell repertoires in COVID-19. On the study more broadly: From the United States, Italy and Spain came samples of acute and convalescent COVID-19.

V shed 2 bases and J 1 base; nucleotides not matched to a gene: 3. The CDR3 covers 15 residues. Germline assignment: CDR1 LNHNV and CDR2 YYDKDF (reference sequence). How the authors handled the data: Reference gene primer amplification yielded estimated nucleated cell counts. Only in-frame clones appear in the TCRdb table, and some are missing; sequencing was by immunoSEQ multiplex PCR. That table furnishes V, J and clone size, whereas the DNA furnished D and trimming. The sample has over 200,000 clones, 80% to 90% seen once. The specimen sequenced was peripheral blood. V usage is TRBV15 and J usage is TRBJ1-1; 8 bases line up with TRBD1. This TCR derives from a man aged 25-40 years with COVID-19, enrolled during active disease. The CDR3 is CATSRPGTGNTEAFF. The CDR3 bases are TGTGCCACCAGCAGACCCGGGACAGGGAACACTGAAGCTTTCTTT.